The 29 T cell receptor beta chains below all came from one sample that was sequenced in a study of esophageal squamous cell carcinoma under preoperative chemotherapy. One entry per CDR3 protein results from TCRdb running MiXCR on the PCR reads. Of around 29,000 distinct CDR3 sequences in the sample, approximately 50% are singletons; the top ten hold 10% to 15%. The time point: before preoperative PTX-NDP chemotherapy. Sampling was carried out from a patient given preoperative chemotherapy. All receptors derive from a human donor with esophageal squamous cell carcinoma. The donor label of this sample is uncertain.

The chain has TRBV19 and TRBJ2-5, with D perhaps matching TRBD1 or TRBD2 (6 bases each). V shed 8 bases and J shed 11 bases, with 30 bases lying between them. Germline-derived CDR1 and CDR2 are LNHDA and SQIVND (reference sequence). This CDR3 region has 16 residues. CDR3 residues: CASAVIGGADEEIQYF. The CDR3 bases are TGTGCCAGTGCTGTGATCGGGGGCGCCGACGAAGAGATTCAGTACTTC.

Sample share makes this clonotype medium-sized. The J gene is TRBJ2-1, the V gene TRBV7-3, with D possibly being TRBD2 (5 bases). The CDR3 spans 13 residues. V was trimmed by 5 bases and J by 2 bases, leaving 7 bases between them. Germline loops: CDR1 SGHTA, CDR2 FQGTGA. CDR3 protein: CASSQTTYNEQFF. CDR3 DNA sequence: TGTGCCAGCAGCCAGACTACCTACAATGAGCAGTTCTTC.

The chain carries TRBV11-3 and TRBJ2-5; D might be TRBD1 or TRBD2, each matching 5 bases. The V and J ends lost 8 bases and 6 bases respectively, with 19 bases between them. Per germline, CDR1 SGHNT and CDR2 YENEEA. This CDR3 contains 14 residues. This chain's CDR3 is CASASRGAKKTQYF. The CDR3 nucleotides are TGTGCCAGCGCGAGTAGAGGGGCGAAGAAGACCCAGTACTTC.

Ten or more counts support this clonotype. The chain joins TRBV6-5 to TRBJ2-2; D remains ambiguous. Germline values: CDR1 MNHEY, CDR2 SVGAGI. The CDR3 length is 15 residues. Trimming removed 0 bases from V and 1 base from J, with 6 bases in between. CDR3 in DNA: TGTGCCAGCAGTTACTCGAGTTGGAACACCGGGGAGCTGTTTTTT. Its protein product is CASSYSSWNTGELFF.

The V gene is TRBV7-2, the J gene TRBJ1-1; 7 bases agree with TRBD1. The V gene's germline CDR1 is SGHTA and CDR2 FQGNSA. This CDR3 is built from 14 residues. V lost 4 bases, J lost 5 bases, and 7 bases stayed unmatched. CDR3 DNA sequence: TGTGCCAGCAGCTCGACCTTGACAGGGACTGAAGCTTTCTTT. It translates to CASSSTLTGTEAFF.

On this clonotype: A junction boundary mismatches the germline segment, possibly from a read error. The chain couples TRBV7-2 to TRBJ2-4; tentatively, D is TRBD1 or TRBD2 (6 bases each). The length of the CDR3 is 16 residues. Per germline, CDR1 SGHTA and CDR2 FQGNSA. The CDR3 DNA reads as TGTGCCAGCCGCCCACAGGGACTGAGAGCGACAGATACGCAGTATTTC. This sequence encodes CASRPQGLRATDTQYF.

This clonotype has more than one count but fewer than ten. An end of the junction differs from the germline gene, which may be a read error. The CDR3 loop is CASSPPGGRGTDTQYF. The CDR3 DNA reads TGTGCCAGCAGCCCACCGGGGGGGAGAGGCACAGATACGCAGTATTTC. The rearrangement joins TRBV7-2 to TRBJ2-3; 8 bases match TRBD2. The CDR3 loop spans 16 amino acids. Germline V gene lookup returns CDR1 SGHTA and CDR2 FQGNSA. Complete variable domain (other parts from reference TRBV7-2 and TRBJ2-3): GAGVSQSPSNKVTEKGKDVELRCDPISGHTALYWYRQSLGQGLEFLIYFQGNSAPDKSGLPSDRFSAERTGGSVSTLTIQRTQQEDSAVYLCASSPPGGRGTDTQYFGPGTRLTVL.

This clonotype has a count of ten or more. The CDR3 coding sequence is TGTGCCAGCAGTCGCGGAGCTAGGGAGCAGTACTTC. Amino acid sequence: CASSRGAREQYF. The chain combines TRBV6-1 with TRBJ2-5; the D gene is possibly TRBD2 (5 bases). Looked up from germline, CDR1 is MNHNS and CDR2 is SASEGT. The CDR3 sequence is 12 residues long. V was trimmed by 5 bases and J by 11 bases, leaving 15 bases between them.

The chain links TRBV7-9 to TRBJ2-5; D tentatively fits TRBD1 or TRBD2 (5 bases each). CDR1 is SEHNR and CDR2 is FQNEAQ in the germline V gene (reference sequence). The CDR3 covers 16 residues. Trimming shortened V by 7 bases and J by 11 bases, and 29 bases separated the two germline ends. The DNA for the CDR3 is TGTGCCAGCACGCAGGTGAGGGGCCGAGACCAAAAGATTCAGTACTTC. It codes for CASTQVRGRDQKIQYF.

This clonotype was seen a handful of times. The chain uses TRBV12-3 or TRBV12-4 and TRBJ2-1, with a tentative D call TRBD2 (7 bases). The CDR3 contains 18 residues. The germline V and J ends were trimmed by 7 bases and 7 bases, with 29 bases remaining between them. DNA of the CDR3: TGTGCCAGCACTCCGGGGAAGGGGGGGGGGGGGCCTTTAAATGAGCAGTTCTTC. Protein product: CASTPGKGGGGPLNEQFF.

As for this clonotype: Since a much larger clone is just one base distant, this may be a read error. This chain connects TRBV11-2 to TRBJ2-7; 7 nucleotides align to TRBD2. Germline V gene lookup returns CDR1 SGHAT and CDR2 FQNNGV. Trimming took 3 bases from V and 2 from J; bases not matched to a gene: 7. The CDR3 has 15 residues. The CDR3 DNA follows: TGTGCCAGCAGCTTCACCGGGACTACCCCCTACGAGCAGTACTTC. Amino acids: CASSFTGTTPYEQYF.

This chain uses TRBV6-2 or TRBV6-3 with TRBJ2-5, with 7 bases matching TRBD2. V lost 4 bases to trimming and J lost 3 bases; unmatched junction nucleotides: 8. CDR3 length: 15 residues. Germline assignment: CDR1 MNHEY and CDR2 SVGEGT. CDR3 nucleotides: TGTGCCAGCAGTTTTGGGGGAGGGATCGAAGAGACCCAGTACTTC. Its translation: CASSFGGGIEETQYF.

This clonotype was recorded a few times. At one end the junction does not follow the germline gene, possibly because of a read error. The chain joins TRBV7-2 to TRBJ2-3; 8 bases are shared with TRBD2. This CDR3 has 14 residues. Germline assignment: CDR1 SGHTA and CDR2 FQGNSA. DNA for the CDR3: TGTGCGGGCGGCGGGGGCGGGAGGACAGATACCCAGTATTTT. Protein sequence: CAGGGGGRTDTQYF.

In its sample, this clonotype was seen once. The genes are TRBV10-1 and TRBJ2-3; TRBD2 is a possible D gene (6 bases). V was pared by 3 bases and J by 0 bases, with 7 bases between. This CDR3 is built from 14 residues. In germline, CDR1 is WNHNN, CDR2 SYGVQD (reference sequence). The CDR3 sequence: CASSEGTSTDTQYF. DNA of the CDR3: TGCGCCAGCAGTGAAGGGACTAGCACAGATACGCAGTATTTT.

With regard to this clonotype: One end of the junction varies from germline; a read error may be responsible. The rearrangement links TRBV7-2 to TRBJ2-3; D gene ambiguous. The germline V gene has CDR1 SGHTA and CDR2 FQGNSA. This CDR3 is 15 amino acids long. The CDR3 nucleotides read TGTGCCAGCAGCACCGGGCCGTGCTCCACAGATACGCAGTATTTC. This encodes CASSTGPCSTDTQYF.

This clonotype was detected once. The rearrangement links TRBV7-2 to TRBJ2-4; TRBD2 is a possible D gene (6 bases). With 5 bases removed from V and 6 bases from J, the gap between germline ends came to 20 bases. The CDR3 sequence is 16 residues long. Germline CDR1 is SGHTA and CDR2 is FQGNSA. For the CDR3, the DNA is TGTGCCAGCAGCCCACCGGGGGTGAGAGGGACAAACATTCAGTACTTC. Amino acid sequence: CASSPPGVRGTNIQYF.

This clonotype was counted ten times or more. This chain uses TRBV11-3 with TRBJ2-6, with 9 bases that match TRBD1. The CDR3 runs 17 residues. CDR1 is SGHNT, CDR2 YENEEA, per germline. With V trimmed by 3 bases and J by 0 bases, 3 bases remained unmatched. The CDR3 DNA sequence: TGTGCCAGCAGCTTGGGACAGGGATACTCTGGGGCCAACGTCCTGACTTTC. It is translated as CASSLGQGYSGANVLTF.

V gene TRBV7-2 combines with J gene TRBJ2-4, with D perhaps matching TRBD2 (5 bases). This CDR3 has 12 amino acids. CDR1 and CDR2 (germline): SGHTA, FQGNSA. This chain's CDR3 is CLSGLDPEAQYF. The CDR3 DNA is TGTCTCAGCGGCTTAGACCCGGAGGCTCAGTACTTC.

This chain joins TRBV11-3 and TRBJ2-5, with D tentatively TRBD1 or TRBD2 (5 bases each). With the DNA end fitting TRBJ2-7 better, the J assignment may be wrong. This CDR3 is 14 amino acids long. The germline V gene has CDR1 SGHNT and CDR2 YENEEA. CDR3 sequence: CASSFSGRAYEQYF. CDR3 in DNA: TGTGCCAGCAGCTTTTCGGGACGGGCCTACGAGCAGTACTTC.

This clonotype was detected ten times or more. The rearrangement joins TRBV12-3 or TRBV12-4 to TRBJ1-1; D remains unclear. The CDR3 extends over 15 amino acids. Trimming cost V 0 bases and J 0 bases, with 8 bases left between them. CDR3 sequence reads: CASSLARQMNTEAFF. DNA for the CDR3: TGTGCCAGCAGTTTAGCCCGTCAGATGAACACTGAAGCTTTCTTT.

The chain has TRBV7-2 and TRBJ2-1; 9 nucleotides align to TRBD2. The CDR3 sequence is 15 residues long. After removal of 3 bases from V and 7 bases from J, the junction contained 7 bases not matched to a gene. Germline values: CDR1 SGHTA, CDR2 FQGNSA. DNA for the CDR3: TGTGCCAGCAGCTTCGATGGGCTAGCGGGGAATGAGCAGTTCTTC. This translates into CASSFDGLAGNEQFF.

The chain is built from TRBV7-2 and TRBJ2-3; D is uncertain. This CDR3 is 13 amino acids long. Trimming took 7 bases from V and 14 from J, leaving 22 bases between them. CDR1 SGHTA and CDR2 FQGNSA come from the germline V gene. CDR3 nucleotide sequence: TGTGCCAGCACCTTGGGTTATGAAGGAGCGTTGTATTTT. It yields the protein CASTLGYEGALYF.

This clonotype was counted only a few times. The chain uses TRBV19 and TRBJ1-2, with 8 bases matching TRBD1. The CDR3 totals 13 residues. The V gene's germline CDR1 is LNHDA and CDR2 SQIVND (reference sequence). V lost 7 bases and J lost 8; bases outside the gene matches: 9. Written as DNA, the CDR3 is TGTGCCAGTAATCCGGACAGGGCGTGGGGCTACACCTTC. Translation gives CASNPDRAWGYTF.

To note about this clonotype: Mismatch with germline at one junction end may stem from a read error. V usage is TRBV7-2 and J usage is TRBJ2-3, with 8 bases aligning to TRBD2. The germline V gene encodes CDR1 SGHTA and CDR2 FQGNSA. The CDR3 length is 15 residues. For the CDR3, the DNA is TGTGCCAGCAGCATAACTAGCGGCCACAAAGATACGCAGTATTTC. It is translated as CASSITSGHKDTQYF.

The chain uses TRBV11-3 and TRBJ2-3; either TRBD1 or TRBD2 may supply D (5 bases each). Germline assignment: CDR1 SGHNT and CDR2 YENEEA. The V end lost 11 bases, the J end lost 14 bases, and 38 bases lay between the germline ends. CDR3 size: 17 residues. The CDR3 nucleotides are TGTGCCTTTAGCCTGGGGACCAGCGGTGTGAGCACCGAGGCGCTGTATTTT. This sequence encodes CAFSLGTSGVSTEALYF.

The table lists this clonotype with a count of one. V usage is TRBV12-3 or TRBV12-4 and J usage is TRBJ2-4; tentative D call: TRBD2 (6 bases). The CDR3 is made up of 14 amino acids. Trimming took 11 bases from V and 13 from J, leaving 27 bases between them. For the CDR3, the DNA is TGTGCCTGTCCCGCCCGCGGGGCCCAAGACACCCAGTACTTC. It yields the protein CACPARGAQDTQYF.

The rearrangement links TRBV24-1 to TRBJ2-2; 9 nucleotides align to TRBD2. J lost 4 bases, V lost 3 bases, and 11 bases had no gene match. The CDR3 extends over 18 amino acids. The V gene's germline CDR1 is KGHDR and CDR2 SFDVKD. In nucleotides, the CDR3 is TGTGCCACCAGTGATCCCTCGAGGGCAGCGGGAGGCACCGGGGAGCTGTTTTTT. Translation gives CATSDPSRAAGGTGELFF.

The chain recombines TRBV5-5 with TRBJ2-1; D is ambiguous. Trimming took 3 bases from V and 10 from J, leaving 11 bases between them. The CDR3 covers 12 residues. Per germline, CDR1 SGHKS and CDR2 YYEKEE (reference sequence). DNA for the CDR3: TGTGCCAGCAGCTCAACCAGTTGGGAGCAGTTCTTC. Amino acids: CASSSTSWEQFF.

Sample share makes this clonotype large. The gene calls are TRBV7-8 and TRBJ2-5; D may be TRBD2 (6 bases). The CDR3 has 13 amino acids. The V gene's germline CDR1 is SGHVS and CDR2 FQNEAQ. The CDR3 DNA reads as TGTGTTGGCGGGAAGGGATATGGAGAGACCCAGTACTTC. It translates to CVGGKGYGETQYF.